A selection of T cell receptor beta chains follows, all from one sample in a study of cytotoxic CD8 clonotypes in ibrutinib-treated CLL. Sequenced by immunoSEQ multiplex PCR; TCRdb stores in-frame clones only, minus some. The sample holds about 14,000 clones, roughly two thirds seen once. The material was PBMCs, obtained before ibrutinib treatment. The receptors originated from a human donor with chronic lymphocytic leukemia. The CDR3 runs from the conserved cysteine through the conserved F or W. Each record gives: V gene, D gene, J gene, clone size, CDR3 protein, CDR3 DNA. D genes are given only for firm matches. Clone sizes are given selectively: once, few, many, or a class where the clone is expanded.

V: TRBV15; D: -; J: TRBJ2-5; size: -; CDR3: CATSRASLAQETQYF; DNA: TGTGCCACCAGCAGAGCGAGCCTAGCCCAAGAGACCCAGTACTTC
V: TRBV7-9; D: -; J: TRBJ1-1; size: -; CDR3: CASSLVGGNTEAFF; DNA: TGTGCCAGCAGCTTAGTCGGGGGTAACACTGAAGCTTTCTTT
V: TRBV10-2; D: TRBD2; J: TRBJ2-7; size: -; CDR3: CASSMGLAGGNEQYF; DNA: TGCGCCAGCAGTATGGGACTAGCGGGGGGGAACGAGCAGTACTTC
V: TRBV14; D: -; J: TRBJ1-2; size: few; CDR3: CASSQVLLYGYTF; DNA: TGTGCCAGCAGCCAAGTACTTCTCTATGGCTACACCTTC
V: TRBV4-2; D: TRBD2; J: TRBJ2-7; size: few; CDR3: CASTERGDSYEQYF; DNA: TGTGCCAGCACCGAGCGGGGGGACTCCTACGAGCAGTACTTC
V: TRBV5-4; D: TRBD1; J: TRBJ1-1; size: -; CDR3: CASSFSQGGGPEAFF; DNA: TGTGCCAGCAGCTTTAGCCAGGGGGGAGGCCCTGAAGCTTTCTTT
V: TRBV10-1; D: -; J: TRBJ1-1; size: many; CDR3: CASSEGRVNTEAFF; DNA: TGCGCCAGCAGTGAGGGACGGGTGAACACTGAAGCTTTCTTT
V: TRBV7-9; D: -; J: TRBJ2-7; size: few; CDR3: CASSLGVEQYF; DNA: TGTGCCAGCAGCTTAGGAGTCGAGCAGTACTTC
V: TRBV15; D: -; J: TRBJ2-4; size: few; CDR3: CATSRDPGQKNIQYF; DNA: TGTGCCACCAGCAGAGATCCGGGACAAAAAAACATTCAGTACTTC
V: TRBV18; D: -; J: TRBJ1-1; size: -; CDR3: CASSPSGAYTYAFF; DNA: TGTGCCAGCTCACCGTCCGGGGCTTATACGTATGCTTTCTTT
V: TRBV18; D: TRBD1; J: TRBJ2-1; size: -; CDR3: CASSPLGGADNEQFF; DNA: TGTGCCAGCTCACCCCTAGGGGGCGCGGACAATGAGCAGTTCTTC
V: TRBV12-5; D: -; J: TRBJ1-1; size: -; CDR3: CASGLGDGEAFF; DNA: TGTGCTAGTGGTTTGGGGGACGGAGAAGCTTTCTTT
V: TRBV19; D: -; J: TRBJ2-3; size: many; CDR3: CASSTLLGTDTQYF; DNA: TGTGCCAGTAGTACGTTGTTGGGCACAGATACGCAGTATTTT
V: TRBV7-9; D: -; J: TRBJ2-7; size: -; CDR3: CASSQMNRDSLYEQYF; DNA: TGTGCCAGCAGCCAAATGAACAGGGACTCTTTGTACGAGCAGTACTTC